The 17 T cell receptor beta chains presented below share a single source sample, sequenced in a study of shared clonotypes between healthy human individuals. Assay used: immunoSEQ multiplex PCR; TCRdb lists only in-frame clones, some missing. The table includes roughly 2.2 million clones, 85% to 95% detected once. Sequenced material: naive CD4+ T cells from PBMCs. Subset here: CD45RA+ positively selected. These receptors were obtained from a man in his late teens or twenties in good health. Some clones in this sample may be carry-over from other donors' samples.

This chain connects TRBV19 to TRBJ2-5, with TRBD1 matching over 7 bases. The CDR3 loop spans 13 amino acids. Germline V gives CDR1 LNHDA, CDR2 SQIVND (reference sequence). With V trimmed by 7 bases and J by 4 bases, 6 bases remained unmatched. CDR3 amino acids: CASNRGAGETQYF. The CDR3 DNA reads as TGTGCCAGTAACAGGGGCGCGGGAGAGACCCAGTACTTC.

The V gene is TRBV4-1, the J gene TRBJ2-3; D is perhaps TRBD1 or TRBD2 (5 bases each). Germline V gives CDR1 MGHRA, CDR2 YSYEKL. Trimming stripped 3 bases from V and 1 base from J, with 11 bases between. CDR3 length: 15 residues. Here the CDR3 reads CASSHPSGRTDTQYF. The CDR3 nucleotides read TGCGCCAGCAGCCATCCGTCGGGGCGCACAGATACGCAGTATTTT.

The V gene is TRBV9, the J gene TRBJ1-2; tentatively, D is TRBD1 (5 bases). The CDR3 is 14 residues long. CDR1 is SGDLS, CDR2 YYNGEE, per germline. V was cut by 4 bases and J by 2 bases, with 12 bases left in between. The CDR3 bases are TGTGCCAGCAGCTCCCGGACAAAAAACTATGGCTACACCTTC. This gives the protein CASSSRTKNYGYTF.

This chain connects TRBV13 to TRBJ2-7; D perhaps matches TRBD1 (6 bases). The CDR3 extends over 14 amino acids. Germline-derived CDR1 and CDR2 are PRHDT and FYEKMQ (reference sequence). Trimming took 5 bases from V and 1 from J, leaving 12 bases between them. The CDR3 nucleotides are TGTGCCAGCAGCAACCAAGGGGGTTCCTACGAGCAGTACTTC. Its protein product is CASSNQGGSYEQYF.

CDR3 protein: CAISKRQGAETQYF. The CDR3 DNA reads as TGTGCCATCAGTAAGAGACAGGGGGCTGAGACCCAGTACTTC. This sequence joins TRBV10-3 and TRBJ2-5; TRBD1 aligns across 10 bases. The junction had 5 bases not matched to a gene; V was cut back by 5 bases and J by 5 bases. The germline V gene encodes CDR1 ENHRY and CDR2 SYGVKD. This CDR3 spans 14 amino acids.

This chain links TRBV6-1 with TRBJ2-5; tentatively, D is TRBD2 (6 bases). Between the trimmed V and J ends, which lost 4 bases and 9 bases, there was a span of 15 bases. The CDR3 is made up of 13 amino acids. Germline CDR1 is MNHNS and CDR2 is SASEGT. The CDR3: CASSAGTPVAQYF. DNA for the CDR3: TGTGCCAGCAGTGCCGGGACTCCAGTGGCCCAGTACTTC.

This rearrangement joins TRBV7-9 to TRBJ1-2; 7 positions match TRBD1. This CDR3 comprises 13 residues. The germline V gene has CDR1 SEHNR and CDR2 FQNEAQ (reference sequence). V shed 5 bases, J shed 3 bases, and the junction held 3 bases outside the gene matches. The CDR3 here is CASSLGQHYGYTF. CDR3 DNA sequence: TGTGCCAGCAGCCTGGGACAGCACTATGGCTACACCTTC.

CDR3: CASSLPERYTQYF. Written as DNA, the CDR3 is TGTGCCAGCAGTTTACCCGAAAGGTATACGCAGTATTTT. The chain employs TRBV27 and TRBJ2-3; no firm D call. Germline V gene lookup returns CDR1 MNHEY and CDR2 SMNVEV (reference sequence). CDR3 length equals 13 residues. V lost 2 bases, J lost 7 bases, and 10 bases lay in between.

As regards this clone: Distinct nucleotide sequences in the sample also encode this CDR3. The chain carries TRBV25-1 and TRBJ2-1; weak D call: TRBD1 (6 bases). Germline V lookup: CDR1 MGHDK, CDR2 SYGVNS. Trimming shortened V by 2 bases and J by 3 bases, and 11 bases separated the two germline ends. The CDR3 totals 15 residues. CDR3 amino acids: CASSEGGRGYNEQFF. CDR3 bases: TGTGCCAGCAGTGAAGGGGGCAGGGGCTACAATGAGCAGTTCTTC.

The V and J genes are TRBV11-3 and TRBJ2-2; 9 bases align to TRBD1. Per germline, CDR1 SGHNT and CDR2 YENEEA. CDR3 length: 16 residues. V lost 3 bases to trimming and J lost 6 bases; unmatched junction nucleotides: 8. The CDR3 DNA reads TGTGCCAGCAGCTTCTCAGGGACAGGGAATCCCGGGGAGCTGTTTTTT. It codes for CASSFSGTGNPGELFF. The full variable domain, completed using reference TRBV11-3 and TRBJ2-2, is EAGVVQSPRYKIIEKKQPVAFWCNPISGHNTLYWYLQNLGQGPELLIRYENEEAVDDSQLPKDRFSAERLKGVDSTLKIQPAELGDSAVYLCASSFSGTGNPGELFFGEGSRLTVL.

The chain has TRBV30 and TRBJ1-2; no clear D. This CDR3 is 15 amino acids long. The V and J ends lost 1 base and 3 bases respectively, with 15 bases between them. Germline V lookup: CDR1 GTSNPN, CDR2 SVGIG (reference sequence). This chain's CDR3 is CAWSEGTPMYYGYTF. The CDR3, as DNA: TGTGCCTGGAGTGAGGGAACTCCTATGTACTATGGCTACACCTTC. The variable domain in full, completed from reference TRBV30 and TRBJ1-2, reads SQTIHQWPATLVQPVGSPLSLECTVEGTSNPNLYWYRQAAGRGLQLLFYSVGIGQISSEVPQNLSASRPQDRQFILSSKKLLLSDSGFYLCAWSEGTPMYYGYTFGSGTRLTVV.

This sequence joins TRBV6-5 and TRBJ1-5, with D uncertain. CDR3 length equals 13 residues. Trimming took 8 bases from V and 11 from J, leaving 19 bases between them. Germline lookup yields CDR1 MNHEY and CDR2 SVGAGI. CDR3 coding DNA: TGTGCCAGCTCCCCCCGGAGGGCTGAGACCCAGCATTTT. It codes for CASSPRRAETQHF.

DNA for the CDR3: TGTGCCAGTAGTATTAGCGCAGAGAACTATGGCTACACCTTC. This translates into CASSISAENYGYTF. The chain uses TRBV19 and TRBJ1-2, with unresolved D. Per germline, CDR1 LNHDA and CDR2 SQIVND (reference sequence). Trimming took off 3 bases at V and 2 bases at J, with 10 bases between the two ends. CDR3 length equals 14 residues.

Regarding this clone: In the same sample, other DNA sequences code for this CDR3. J is TRBJ1-1 and V is TRBV29-1, with 11 positions matching TRBD1. J gave up 3 bases and V 7 bases, and 1 base lay outside the gene matches. Germline V CDR1 and CDR2: SQVTM, ANQGSEA. The CDR3 has 12 amino acids. The CDR3 loop is CSGGQGDTEAFF. The CDR3 nucleotides read TGCAGCGGGGGACAGGGGGACACTGAAGCTTTCTTT.

CDR3 nucleotide sequence: TGTGCCAGCAGTGTACGGGCAAGTTATGGCTACACCTTC. Translated: CASSVRASYGYTF. This chain connects TRBV6-1 to TRBJ1-2, with unresolved D. The CDR3 is made up of 13 amino acids. V lost 4 bases, J lost 5 bases, and 11 bases lay in between. Germline lookup yields CDR1 MNHNS and CDR2 SASEGT.

The rearrangement joins TRBV5-1 to TRBJ1-6, with D unresolved. Trimming removed 0 bases at V and 7 bases at J, with 11 bases between. Germline V gene lookup returns CDR1 SGHRS and CDR2 YFSETQ. The CDR3 has 15 residues. The CDR3 sequence: CASSLVQQINSPLHF. CDR3 nucleotides: TGCGCCAGCAGCTTGGTACAGCAAATCAATTCACCCCTCCACTTT.

The J gene is TRBJ1-1, the V gene TRBV5-1; no clear D gene. This CDR3 comprises 13 residues. Germline loops: CDR1 SGHRS, CDR2 YFSETQ. The V end lost 7 bases, the J end lost 3 bases, and 13 bases lay between the germline ends. The chain's CDR3 is CASYRGRDTEAFF. The DNA for the CDR3 is TGCGCCAGCTACAGAGGGAGGGACACTGAAGCTTTCTTT.